These T cell receptor beta chains were read from a single sample in a study of blood T cell repertoires in COVID-19. The data were produced by immunoSEQ multiplex PCR, yet TCRdb's version contains in-frame clones alone and is incomplete. The sample holds nearly 50,000 clones; around 86% are singletons and the top ten take more than 2%. What was sequenced was peripheral blood. These receptors all come from a woman of 80 years or more with COVID-19, enrolled during active disease. Each CDR3 is given without its conserved first and last residue. The order of the fields is V gene, J gene, CDR3 protein.

TRBV5-6,TRBJ1-5,ASSFYAVSNQPQH
TRBV18,TRBJ2-5,ASSSGHKETQY
TRBV18,TRBJ2-1,ASSPLGIAGGPGEQF
TRBV15,TRBJ1-5,ATSRGQPSNQPQH
TRBV15,TRBJ1-5,ATSRDAGRAGYSNQPQH
TRBV28,TRBJ2-1,ATLSYNEQF
TRBV18,TRBJ1-3,ASSHRTGAGNTIY
TRBV4-1,TRBJ1-1,ASSQESGFGGEAF
TRBV3-1/TRBV3-2,TRBJ2-5,ASSLNLAGGRTETQY
TRBV18,TRBJ1-5,ASSPDSSNQPQH
TRBV19,TRBJ1-5,ASSIGGGMGQPQH
TRBV9,TRBJ2-1,ASSPRTSREGGEQF
TRBV3-1/TRBV3-2,TRBJ2-7,ASSPQGGEQY
TRBV29-1,TRBJ1-4,SVGAGGTGEKLF
TRBV11-2,TRBJ1-1,ASSSQGNTEAF
TRBV6-6,TRBJ1-6,ASSHDTLSPLH
TRBV5-1,TRBJ1-2,ASSSSGQGALNYGYT
TRBV7-3,TRBJ1-3,ASSRTVPPGNTIY
TRBV18,TRBJ1-1,ASSQDRKNTEAF
TRBV6-6,TRBJ2-7,ASSRTEKNEQY
TRBV5-1,TRBJ2-7,ASSSFAGANEQY
TRBV4-2,TRBJ2-3,ASSPKLVAGGGRTDTQY
TRBV2,TRBJ1-5,ASSQTGLDASNQPQH
TRBV30,TRBJ1-5,ATSTSWGQGGNQPQH
TRBV10-3,TRBJ1-5,AISERGIGQPQH
TRBV18,TRBJ1-5,ASSPSGQPQH
TRBV7-2,TRBJ2-1,ASSFGGTGSNEQF
TRBV24-1,TRBJ2-1,ATSDLGAGAYNEQF
TRBV7-6,TRBJ2-4,ASSLGAGVGKNIQY
TRBV19,TRBJ2-7,ASSMRGPGSGEQY
TRBV24-1,TRBJ1-5,ATSESGTGNQPQH
TRBV6-5,TRBJ1-2,ASSLNSMGRYGYT
TRBV6-6,TRBJ1-1,ASPPTGTGEFTEAF
TRBV5-1,TRBJ1-4,ASRPGQGAPTNEKLF
TRBV29-1,TRBJ1-2,SVGAGTGPYGYT
TRBV19,TRBJ2-7,ASSQQGTLYEQY
TRBV6-5,TRBJ2-7,ASSYGALTYEQY
TRBV30,TRBJ1-5,AWSHYGRPQH